These 25 T cell receptor beta chains were sequenced from one sample in a study of blood T cell repertoires in COVID-19. This table comes from immunoSEQ multiplex PCR, and its TCRdb copy is limited to in-frame clones, with some not included. The sample consists of nearly 350,000 clones, more than 75% of them appearing once. The sample comprised PBMCs or T cells enriched from blood (not recorded which). The receptors come from a woman aged 25 to 39 who had recovered from COVID-19.

DNA for the CDR3: TGTGCCAGTCAACAGGGACCTAACTATGGCTACACCTTC. Its translation is CASQQGPNYGYTF. The rearrangement uses TRBV6-5 and TRBJ1-2, with TRBD1 as a possible D gene (6 bases). The CDR3 length is 13 residues. Trimming shortened V by 9 bases and J by 0 bases, and 11 bases separated the two germline ends. The V gene's germline CDR1 is MNHEY and CDR2 SVGAGI.

The V and J genes are TRBV28 and TRBJ2-7; TRBD1 might be the D (6 bases). The V and J ends lost 5 bases and 2 bases respectively, with 13 bases between them. The length of the CDR3 is 14 residues. CDR1 is MDHEN, CDR2 SYDVKM, per germline. The CDR3 loop reads CASSPGQSTYEQYF. For the CDR3, the DNA is TGTGCCAGCAGTCCCGGACAGTCTACCTACGAGCAGTACTTC.

The chain recombines TRBV20-1 with TRBJ1-5, with no clear D. V lost 3 bases and J 3 bases, leaving 12 bases between the germline ends. This CDR3 spans 14 amino acids. The germline CDR1 and CDR2 sequences are DFQATT and SNEGSKA (reference sequence). The CDR3 DNA reads TGCAGTGCTAGTCCCCTCCTATCCAATCAGCCCCAGCATTTT. This codes for CSASPLLSNQPQHF.

In regard to this clone: The same CDR3 arises from other DNA sequences in this sample as well. The chain combines TRBV2 with TRBJ1-3; the D gene is possibly TRBD1 (5 bases). Germline-derived CDR1 and CDR2 are SNHLY and FYNNEI. The CDR3 is made up of 14 amino acids. V gave up 7 bases and J gave up 0 bases, with 10 bases separating them. CDR3 region: CASTGQGSGNTIYF. Here the CDR3 DNA reads TGTGCCAGCACTGGCCAGGGCTCTGGAAACACCATATATTTT.

The chain combines TRBV21-1 with TRBJ1-5; TRBD1 is the table's D call and was not checked against the DNA. TRBV21-1 is a pseudogene locus. The CDR3 sequence is 16 residues long. The CDR3 nucleotides read TGTGCCAGCAGCAAAGAGGGTCAGGGGGCTTTCCAGCCCCAGCATTTT. The encoded protein is CASSKEGQGAFQPQHF.

This clone was counted once. The genes are TRBV6-5 and TRBJ1-5, with 8 bases matching TRBD1. The CDR3 length is 13 residues. Germline V gene lookup returns CDR1 MNHEY and CDR2 SVGAGI. V dropped 7 bases and J dropped 7; count of bases not matched to a gene: 6. The CDR3 nucleotides read TGTGCCAGCAATGGACAGGGTTGGCAGCCCCAGCATTTT. It codes for CASNGQGWQPQHF.

This clone was observed a single time. The chain carries TRBV5-1 and TRBJ1-6, with unresolved D. CDR1 and CDR2 from the germline V gene are SGHRS and YFSETQ. The CDR3 has 15 residues. V lost 5 bases and J lost 4, with 13 bases in between. The CDR3 loop reads CASSMEGGYNSPLHF. As DNA, the CDR3 is TGCGCCAGCAGTATGGAGGGAGGATATAATTCACCCCTCCACTTT.

The V gene is TRBV19, the J gene TRBJ2-1; 8 nucleotides align to TRBD2. Looked up from germline, CDR1 is LNHDA and CDR2 is SQIVND (reference sequence). V gave up 9 bases and J gave up 5 bases; unmatched junction bases: 9. The CDR3 is 14 residues long. DNA of the CDR3: TGTGCCAGCCCATCGGGGGGGGATAACAATGAGCAGTTCTTC. This sequence encodes CASPSGGDNNEQFF.

The J gene is TRBJ1-2, the V gene TRBV10-3; 8 bases map to TRBD1. Germline trimming cut 2 bases from V and 3 bases from J; bases unmatched to any gene: 2. CDR3 length: 14 amino acids. Germline V gene data show CDR1 as ENHRY and CDR2 as SYGVKD. The CDR3 here is CAISETDRDYGYTF. Here the CDR3 DNA reads TGTGCCATCAGTGAGACGGACAGGGACTATGGCTACACCTTC.

This chain uses TRBV4-1 with TRBJ2-7; 7 bases line up with TRBD1. CDR3 length: 13 residues. Germline V gene data show CDR1 as MGHRA and CDR2 as YSYEKL. V was pared by 7 bases and J by 5 bases, with 8 bases of the junction left unmatched. DNA of the CDR3: TGCGCCAGCACAGGGGGAACGGTTAACGAGCAGTACTTC. Translating it yields CASTGGTVNEQYF.

The chain combines TRBV3-1 (or the pseudogene TRBV3-2) with TRBJ2-2; 8 bases map to TRBD1. The V gene's germline CDR1 is LGHDT and CDR2 YNNKEL (reference sequence). Trimming took 3 bases from V and 4 from J; bases not matched to a gene: 4. The CDR3 is made up of 15 amino acids. CDR3 DNA: TGTGCCAGCAGCCACTGGACAGGGAGCACCGGGGAGCTGTTTTTT. Protein: CASSHWTGSTGELFF.

The chain carries TRBV2 and TRBJ1-1; D gene uncertain. The germline V gene encodes CDR1 SNHLY and CDR2 FYNNEI. The CDR3 sequence is 12 residues long. V lost 3 bases and J 1 base, leaving 3 bases between the germline ends. CDR3 residues: CASSDSNTEAFF. The CDR3 bases are TGTGCCAGCAGTGACTCGAACACTGAAGCTTTCTTT.

V gene TRBV29-1 combines with J gene TRBJ2-7; 7 bases are shared with TRBD2. V lost 4 bases to trimming and J lost 1 base; unmatched junction nucleotides: 10. This CDR3 has 15 amino acids. Germline V gene sequence: CDR1 SQVTM, CDR2 ANQGSEA. CDR3 sequence reads: CSVGLVPAGSYEQYF. Written as DNA, the CDR3 is TGCAGCGTTGGGCTGGTCCCAGCGGGGTCCTACGAGCAGTACTTC.

The V gene is TRBV2, the J gene TRBJ2-1; no clear D. There are 14 residues in the CDR3. V lost 4 bases and J lost 0, with 7 bases in between. Germline loops: CDR1 SNHLY, CDR2 FYNNEI. The CDR3 here is CASSGGSSYNEQFF. CDR3 sequence (DNA): TGTGCCAGCAGTGGCGGTAGCTCCTACAATGAGCAGTTCTTC.

This sequence joins TRBV12-3 or TRBV12-4 and TRBJ1-2, with 7 positions matching TRBD1. V lost 7 bases and J lost 6; bases outside the gene matches: 5. This CDR3 has 12 residues. CDR3 in DNA: TGTGCCAGCAACCGACAGGGAAATGGCTACACCTTC. Translation: CASNRQGNGYTF.

The rearrangement joins TRBV5-1 to TRBJ1-2, with 10 bases fitting TRBD1. Trimming removed 1 base from V and 2 bases from J; junction bases left unmatched: 5. This CDR3 has 16 amino acids. In germline, CDR1 is SGHRS, CDR2 YFSETQ. The CDR3 nucleotides are TGCGCCAGCAGCTTGACTCGGACAGGGGGGAACTATGGCTACACCTTC. This translates into CASSLTRTGGNYGYTF.

The chain carries TRBV29-1 and TRBJ2-2; TRBD2 might be the D (6 bases). The CDR3 spans 16 residues. Germline-derived CDR1 and CDR2 are SQVTM and ANQGSEA. The V and J ends lost 0 bases and 1 base respectively, with 12 bases between them. CDR3 loop: CSVEDYGGQNTGELFF. DNA of the CDR3: TGCAGCGTTGAAGATTACGGGGGTCAGAACACCGGGGAGCTGTTTTTT.

This rearrangement joins TRBV27 to TRBJ1-5; tentative D call: TRBD1 (5 bases). Germline CDR1 and CDR2: MNHEY and SMNVEV (reference sequence). CDR3 size: 14 residues. Trimming shortened V by 2 bases and J by 3 bases, and 8 bases separated the two germline ends. In DNA form, the CDR3 reads TGTGCCAGCAGTTTAAGGGGTTTCAATCAGCCCCAGCATTTT. This translates into CASSLRGFNQPQHF.

This clone was seen a single time. The V and J genes are TRBV7-8 and TRBJ1-3; D may be TRBD1 (6 bases). The germline V gene encodes CDR1 SGHVS and CDR2 FQNEAQ. This CDR3 comprises 18 residues. The V end was cut by 3 bases, the J end by 2 bases, with 20 bases between. The CDR3 here is CASSFKPPGVKTGNTIYF. The CDR3 DNA sequence: TGTGCCAGCAGCTTTAAACCGCCAGGGGTGAAGACTGGAAACACCATATATTTT.

This clone came up a few times. This chain connects TRBV5-1 to TRBJ2-3, with TRBD1 as a possible D gene (5 bases). Germline V gives CDR1 SGHRS, CDR2 YFSETQ. The CDR3 is 15 residues long. With 1 base removed from V and 2 bases from J, the gap between germline ends came to 11 bases. Here the CDR3 DNA reads TGCGCCAGCAGCTTGTACAGGAAGCACACAGATACGCAGTATTTT. Amino acid sequence: CASSLYRKHTDTQYF.

Many counts were recorded for this clone. This chain joins TRBV6-5 and TRBJ2-5; 9 positions agree with TRBD2. Germline trimming cut 6 bases from V and 5 bases from J; bases unmatched to any gene: 10. The germline CDR1 and CDR2 sequences are MNHEY and SVGAGI. CDR3 length: 15 amino acids. The CDR3 loop is CASRVGSGGGETQYF. The CDR3 bases are TGTGCCAGCAGGGTTGGTAGCGGGGGTGGTGAGACCCAGTACTTC.

The rearrangement joins TRBV5-5 to TRBJ2-7; 7 bases are a match to TRBD1. The germline CDR1 and CDR2 sequences are SGHKS and YYEKEE (reference sequence). This CDR3 is 15 amino acids long. Trimming cost V 4 bases and J 2 bases; bases outside gene matches: 9. CDR3: CASSRTTGPPYEQYF. Written as DNA, the CDR3 is TGTGCCAGCAGCAGAACGACAGGGCCTCCCTACGAGCAGTACTTC.

This clone was counted only a few times. CDR3: CAWTKGGLGEKLFF. CDR3 DNA: TGTGCCTGGACCAAGGGGGGGCTGGGCGAAAAACTGTTTTTT. This chain links TRBV30 with TRBJ1-4, with D perhaps TRBD1 (6 bases). The CDR3 totals 14 residues. V dropped 4 bases and J dropped 8 bases, with 17 bases sitting between them. Germline CDR1 GTSNPN, CDR2 SVGIG (reference sequence).

The chain uses TRBV2 and TRBJ1-1; TRBD1 might be the D (5 bases). The CDR3 sequence is 16 residues long. CDR1 SNHLY and CDR2 FYNNEI come from the germline V gene. The V end was cut by 1 base, the J end by 1 base, with 13 bases between. The CDR3 DNA reads as TGTGCCAGCAGTGAAGGGGGCCGCGCTGGGAACACTGAAGCTTTCTTT. Amino acids: CASSEGGRAGNTEAFF.

V usage is TRBV6-2 or TRBV6-3 and J usage is TRBJ1-4; unclear D gene. The CDR3 runs 15 residues. V gave up 0 bases and J gave up 3 bases, with 8 bases separating them. The germline gives CDR1 MNHEY, CDR2 SVGEGT. CDR3 sequence reads: CASSYSGKPNEKLFF. DNA of the CDR3: TGTGCCAGCAGTTACTCGGGCAAACCTAATGAAAAACTGTTTTTT.